This T cell receptor beta chain was identified in a study of early T cells in non-severe SARS-CoV-2 infection. On the study more broadly: Chains from this unsorted whole-blood bulk RNA could not be paired.

Unique molecular identifiers were added to individual cDNA molecules. TCRdb reprocessed the 5' RACE reads via MiXCR and lists one record per CDR3 protein. This table holds fewer than 130,000 distinct CDR3 sequences, roughly 12% found once. Trimming cost V 8 bases and J 3 bases, with 13 bases left between them. Germline V gives CDR1 SNHLY, CDR2 FYNNEI. The CDR3 sequence is 14 residues long. A note on this clonotype: No antigen is known for it.

Whole-study results and caveats: The study's VDJdb matching favored anti-spike CD8 responses and missed private and CD4 specificities.

The chain couples TRBV2 to TRBJ2-2; no clear D. This sequence was found in an adult who was a healthcare worker with PCR-confirmed SARS-CoV-2 infection or an uninfected control (not recorded which). The source was whole blood, collected at baseline. CDR3 sequence (DNA): TGTGCCAGCGGGAATATAGCTTACACCGGGGAGCTGTTTTTT. Translated, it gives CASGNIAYTGELFF.